This is a list of T cell receptor beta chains from one sample in a study of shared clonotypes between healthy human individuals. The protocol was immunoSEQ multiplex PCR, while the TCRdb copy is restricted to in-frame clones and leaves out a portion. This sample has hundreds of thousands of clones; approximately 74% occur once, and the top ten carry 1.5% to 2%. Material: memory CD4+ T cells sorted from blood. The receptors come from a woman aged 25 to 39 in good health. The CDR3 runs from the conserved cysteine through the conserved F or W. Fields, in order: J gene, clone size, D gene, V gene, CDR3 protein, CDR3 DNA. A D gene is named only where the DNA matches it firmly. Clone size is given for some rows only: seen once, a few or many times, or a class if the clone is expanded.

TRBJ2-5 NA NA TRBV14 CASSNQLGYQETQYF TGTGCCAGCAGCAACCAGTTGGGGTACCAAGAGACCCAGTACTTC
TRBJ2-1 NA NA TRBV6-5 CASSYGGIAFEQFF TGTGCCAGCAGTTACGGAGGGATAGCGTTCGAGCAGTTCTTC
TRBJ2-1 NA TRBD2 TRBV4-1 CASSQGLAGGPYEQFF TGCGCCAGCAGCCAAGGACTAGCGGGAGGGCCTTATGAGCAGTTCTTC
TRBJ2-3 few NA TRBV28 CASNRAGTDTQYF TGTGCCAGCAACCGCGCGGGGACAGATACGCAGTATTTT
TRBJ2-7 NA NA TRBV15 CATSRDAAPGILTYEQYF TGTGCCACCAGCAGAGATGCCGCGCCGGGAATTTTAACCTACGAGCAGTACTTC
TRBJ2-1 many NA TRBV25-1 CASSESGAGREQFF TGTGCCAGCAGTGAATCAGGGGCAGGCCGAGAGCAGTTCTTC
TRBJ2-5 NA NA TRBV7-9 CASSLLVRAETQYF TGTGCCAGCAGCTTGCTTGTTCGGGCGGAGACCCAGTACTTC
TRBJ1-2 NA NA TRBV7-9 CASSLERVRYGYTF TGTGCCAGCAGCTTAGAGCGGGTGCGCTATGGCTACACCTTC
TRBJ2-1 NA NA TRBV5-1 CASSSATSSYNEQFF TGCGCCAGCAGCTCCGCTACGAGCTCCTACAATGAGCAGTTCTTC
TRBJ2-1 NA TRBD2 TRBV28 CASSSRTSGKINEQFF TGTGCCAGCAGTTCCCGGACTAGCGGGAAGATCAATGAGCAGTTCTTC
TRBJ2-3 NA NA TRBV5-1 CASTGSEVPTDTQYF TGCGCCAGCACTGGTTCGGAGGTTCCGACAGATACGCAGTATTTT
TRBJ2-2 NA TRBD2 TRBV5-1 CASSFTSGTTGELFF TGCGCCAGCAGCTTCACTAGCGGGACCACCGGGGAGCTGTTTTTT
TRBJ2-3 NA TRBD2 TRBV7-2 CASSPGGTSEYYTDTQYF TGTGCCAGCAGCCCTGGGGGGACTAGCGAGTACTACACAGATACGCAGTATTTT
TRBJ2-1 NA NA TRBV7-9 CASSLSVGSYNEQFF TGTGCCAGCAGCTTGAGTGTGGGCTCCTACAATGAGCAGTTCTTC
TRBJ1-5 NA NA TRBV28 CASSFSGGHNQPQHF TGTGCCAGCAGTTTTTCAGGAGGTCACAATCAGCCCCAGCATTTT
TRBJ2-2 NA NA TRBV18 CASSSSGADTGELFF TGTGCCAGCTCTTCCTCAGGGGCGGACACCGGGGAGCTGTTTTTT
TRBJ2-7 NA TRBD1 TRBV5-1 CASSSGGSSYEQYF TGCGCCAGTTCCTCAGGGGGAAGCTCCTACGAGCAGTACTTC
TRBJ1-1 NA NA TRBV4-1 CASSQDSWTFF TGCGCCAGCAGCCAAGATTCGTGGACTTTCTTT
TRBJ1-2 NA TRBD1 TRBV28 CASSRDRGLTGGYTF TGTGCCAGCAGTCGGGACAGGGGGCTTACTGGGGGCTACACCTTC
TRBJ2-7 NA NA TRBV5-1 CASSFRPEVSNEQYF TGCGCCAGCAGCTTTCGACCAGAGGTATCAAATGAGCAGTACTTC
TRBJ1-5 NA NA TRBV25-1 CASSESRTESNQPQHF TGTGCCAGCAGTGAATCCCGGACAGAAAGCAATCAGCCCCAGCATTTT
TRBJ2-3 few TRBD2 TRBV6-4 CASSAGTSGDTDTQYF TGTGCCAGCAGTGCCGGGACTAGCGGTGACACAGATACGCAGTATTTT
TRBJ2-7 NA TRBD1 TRBV6-6 CASSYGQGREIYEQYF TGTGCCAGCAGTTATGGACAGGGAAGGGAAATCTACGAGCAGTACTTC
TRBJ2-1 NA TRBD2 TRBV29-1 CSVEGFSGSVDEQFF TGCAGCGTTGAAGGATTTAGCGGGAGTGTCGATGAGCAGTTCTTC
TRBJ1-2 NA NA TRBV6-6 CASSYSGQGYGYTF TGTGCCAGCAGTTACTCGGGGCAGGGGTATGGCTACACCTTC
TRBJ2-7 NA NA TRBV14 CASSLQIGSYEQYF TGTGCCAGCAGCCTCCAAATTGGGTCCTACGAGCAGTACTTC
TRBJ2-3 many TRBD1 TRBV6-4 CASSTGAGDTQYF TGTGCCAGCAGTACAGGGGCCGGAGATACGCAGTATTTT
TRBJ1-1 NA NA TRBV19 CASSSHLNTEAFF TGTGCCAGTAGTTCCCACCTGAACACTGAAGCTTTCTTT
TRBJ2-7 NA TRBD2 TRBV7-1 CASSLGLAGGPHEQYF TGTGCCAGCAGCCTCGGACTAGCGGGAGGGCCGCACGAGCAGTACTTC
TRBJ2-7 NA TRBD2 TRBV6-1 CASSEDRIGSGRQGYEQYF TGTGCCAGCAGTGAAGACCGGATTGGTAGCGGGAGGCAGGGGTACGAGCAGTACTTC
TRBJ1-2 NA NA TRBV10-3 CAISESGVTVNGYTF TGTGCCATCAGTGAGTCGGGCGTGACAGTCAACGGCTACACCTTC
TRBJ2-7 many NA TRBV6-6 CASSYPHADDPYEQYF TGTGCCAGCAGTTACCCGCACGCCGACGATCCCTACGAGCAGTACTTC
TRBJ2-1 few NA TRBV7-8 CASSLGRGEQFF TGTGCCAGCAGCTTAGGAAGAGGTGAGCAGTTCTTC
TRBJ1-2 NA NA TRBV2 CASSEARKGGGYTF TGTGCCAGCAGTGAAGCTCGGAAGGGCGGTGGCTACACCTTC
TRBJ2-1 NA NA TRBV5-1 CASSLAPMDNNNEQFF TGCGCCAGCAGCTTGGCCCCGATGGATAACAACAATGAGCAGTTCTTC
TRBJ1-3 once TRBD1 TRBV5-6 CASSNRGPGNTIYF TGTGCCAGCAGCAACAGGGGGCCTGGAAACACCATATATTTT
TRBJ1-2 once NA TRBV5-1 CASSLGEVGLRDYGYTF TGCGCCAGCAGCTTGGGCGAAGTGGGGTTACGGGATTATGGCTACACCTTC
TRBJ1-5 NA NA TRBV5-8 CASSFRDSNQPQHF TGTGCCAGCAGCTTCAGGGATAGCAATCAGCCCCAGCATTTT
TRBJ2-1 NA NA TRBV6-5 CASSSLEGEDEQFF TGTGCCAGCAGTTCCCTAGAAGGGGAGGATGAGCAGTTCTTC
TRBJ1-2 NA TRBD1 TRBV11-2 CASSQDRGQGYTF TGTGCCAGCAGCCAGGACAGGGGGCAAGGCTACACCTTC
TRBJ2-3 few NA TRBV28 CASSLSGTDTQYF TGTGCCAGCAGTTTATCGGGCACAGATACGCAGTATTTT
TRBJ2-1 NA NA TRBV5-4 CASSLASGGDEQFF TGTGCCAGCAGCTTGGCATCCGGGGGCGATGAGCAGTTCTTC
TRBJ2-1 NA TRBD2 TRBV5-1 CASSFTASGGNEQFF TGCGCCAGCAGCTTTACGGCTAGCGGGGGCAATGAGCAGTTCTTC
TRBJ1-5 NA NA TRBV29-1 CSVAGGKGNQPQHF TGCAGCGTTGCCGGGGGAAAGGGGAATCAGCCCCAGCATTTT
TRBJ1-5 NA TRBD1 TRBV28 CASSSTGGQTQPQHF TGTGCCAGCAGTTCAACAGGGGGCCAAACTCAGCCCCAGCATTTT
TRBJ1-5 once NA TRBV2 CASVGGAQGNQPQHF TGTGCCAGCGTGGGGGGGGCGCAGGGCAATCAGCCCCAGCATTTT
TRBJ1-5 NA TRBD1 TRBV28 CASRFSRQGDNQPQHF TGTGCCAGCAGGTTTAGCCGACAGGGGGACAATCAGCCCCAGCATTTT
TRBJ2-5 NA TRBD2 TRBV2 CASSGAGSRETQYF TGTGCCAGCAGTGGAGCGGGATCAAGGGAGACCCAGTACTTC
TRBJ1-5 NA NA TRBV6-1 CASSTQGAVGQPQHF TGTGCCAGCAGTACCCAAGGGGCGGTAGGGCAGCCCCAGCATTTT
TRBJ2-2 NA NA TRBV7-3 CASSDAGKSSLNTGELFF TGTGCCAGCAGCGATGCTGGCAAAAGTTCCCTGAACACCGGGGAGCTGTTTTTT
TRBJ2-5 NA NA TRBV30 CACPRHPQETQYF TGTGCCTGTCCCCGACACCCCCAAGAGACCCAGTACTTC
TRBJ2-3 NA NA TRBV7-2 CASSLAGVDTQYF TGTGCCAGCAGCTTAGCGGGAGTTGATACGCAGTATTTT